This section outlines one T cell receptor (beta chain) sequence together with its context. Its antigen is currently unknown. This specimen belongs to a study of vaccination effects on CD4 cells after COVID-19. Profiling relied on immunoSEQ multiplex PCR, and the TCRdb table lists in-frame clones only, not all of them. The data hold about 31,000 clones, with approximately 61% observed a single time. The germline V and J ends were trimmed by 6 bases and 6 bases, with 9 bases remaining between them. Germline assignment: CDR1 SNHLY and CDR2 FYNNEI. CDR3 size: 12 residues. Expansion with viral peptide pools was applied to antigen-specific CD4+ T cells by the ViraFEST assay prior to sequencing. The culture ran for roughly 10 days before CD4+ T cells were isolated. Researchers reported culturing approximately 1.8 million PBMC in each well, adding 9 to 10 IU/ml IL-2 and about 10 ug/ml peptides.

The chain combines TRBV2 with TRBJ1-5; D is undetermined. The source was CD4+ T cells from PBMCs cultured with HCoV-229E spike peptides, collected before COVID-19 vaccination. The TCR originated in a human donor who received a COVID-19 vaccine. The DNA of the CDR3 is TGTGCCAGCAGCGGTGAAGTTCAGCCCCAGCATTTT. Amino acid sequence: CASSGEVQPQHF.